The 26 T cell receptor beta chains below all came from one sample that was sequenced in a study of early T cells in non-severe SARS-CoV-2 infection. TCRdb re-called the 5' RACE reads with MiXCR, one entry per CDR3 protein. The table records around 35,000 distinct CDR3 sequences, more than 4.5% of them present only once. Material for sequencing was whole blood. All receptors come from an adult who was a healthcare worker with PCR-confirmed SARS-CoV-2 infection or an uninfected control (not recorded which).

The table lists this clonotype with many counts. This chain connects TRBV2 to TRBJ2-2; 7 nucleotides match TRBD1. The CDR3 runs to 14 residues. The ends lost 4 bases at V and 1 base at J; junction bases unmatched: 0. CDR1 and CDR2 (germline): SNHLY, FYNNEI. The CDR3 region is CASSAGGNTGELFF. The CDR3 nucleotides are TGTGCCAGCAGTGCAGGGGGGAACACCGGGGAGCTGTTTTTT.

The chain couples TRBV28 to TRBJ1-5; tentatively, D is TRBD1 (5 bases). This CDR3 has 15 amino acids. V gave up 4 bases and J gave up 2 bases, with 12 bases separating them. Germline V gives CDR1 MDHEN, CDR2 SYDVKM. The CDR3 sequence: CASSYSDIGNQPQHF. The CDR3 DNA reads as TGTGCCAGCAGTTATTCGGACATCGGCAATCAGCCCCAGCATTTT.

This clonotype has a count of ten or more. This chain links TRBV7-2 with TRBJ1-5; D unclear. The ends were cut back, 5 bases at V and 7 bases at J, with 12 bases in the middle. There are 13 residues in the CDR3. CDR1 is SGHTA, CDR2 FQGNSA, per germline. The CDR3 DNA reads as TGTGCCAGCAGCCCCGGAGGTCCCCAGCCCCAGCATTTT. Protein product: CASSPGGPQPQHF.

This clonotype was observed at least ten times. The chain links TRBV11-3 to TRBJ2-5, with 8 bases lining up with TRBD1. CDR1 is SGHNT, CDR2 YENEEA, per germline. The CDR3 has 16 amino acids. Unmatched junction bases numbered 12, after V lost 4 bases and J lost 5 bases. CDR3 region: CASSSRWDRTRETQYF. In DNA, the CDR3 is TGTGCCAGCAGCTCCCGCTGGGACAGGACGCGTGAGACCCAGTACTTC.

The chain has TRBV7-2 and TRBJ2-5, with D hard to call. The germline gives CDR1 SGHTA, CDR2 FQGNSA. V lost 3 bases and J 6 bases, leaving 8 bases between the germline ends. This CDR3 comprises 12 residues. In DNA form, the CDR3 reads TGTGCCAGCAGCTTCCCTAGAAAGACCCAGTACTTC. It translates to CASSFPRKTQYF. Based on the CDR3 plus reference TRBV7-2 and TRBJ2-5, the full variable domain is GAGVSQSPSNKVTEKGKDVELRCDPISGHTALYWYRQSLGQGLEFLIYFQGNSAPDKSGLPSDRFSAERTGGSVSTLTIQRTQQEDSAVYLCASSFPRKTQYFGPGTRLLVL.

Many counts were recorded for this clonotype. V usage is TRBV11-2 and J usage is TRBJ2-3, with 9 bases lining up with TRBD2. The V and J ends lost 3 bases and 4 bases, in that order; junction bases with no gene match: 11. CDR3 length: 17 amino acids. The V gene's germline CDR1 is SGHAT and CDR2 FQNNGV. CDR3: CASSLGQRGDFADTQYF. The CDR3 region has the DNA TGTGCCAGCAGCTTGGGACAGCGGGGGGATTTCGCAGATACGCAGTATTTT.

This clonotype was recorded many times. This rearrangement joins TRBV7-9 to TRBJ1-5, with D unresolved. Trimming took off 0 bases at V and 1 base at J, with 4 bases between the two ends. The CDR3 consists of 14 residues. Per the germline V gene, CDR1 is SEHNR and CDR2 is FQNEAQ (reference sequence). CDR3 nucleotide sequence: TGTGCCAGCAGCTTAGCAGGGAGCAATCAGCCCCAGCATTTT. Amino acid sequence: CASSLAGSNQPQHF.

This clonotype occurred a few times. This chain connects TRBV20-1 to TRBJ2-5, with D uncertain. The CDR3 loop spans 12 amino acids. Trimming took off 2 bases at V and 2 bases at J, with 6 bases between the two ends. The germline V gene encodes CDR1 DFQATT and CDR2 SNEGSKA (reference sequence). In DNA, the CDR3 is TGCAGTGCTAGAAGACAACAAGAGACCCAGTACTTC. As protein: CSARRQQETQYF.

There are many counts of this clonotype. The chain combines TRBV11-2 with TRBJ2-2; tentative D call: TRBD1 (6 bases). This CDR3 has 14 amino acids. V gave up 5 bases and J gave up 1 base, with 8 bases separating them. Germline V CDR1 and CDR2: SGHAT, FQNNGV. CDR3 DNA: TGTGCCAGCAGCCCGACAGGGAACACCGGGGAGCTGTTTTTT. It codes for CASSPTGNTGELFF.

This clonotype was picked up many times. The chain is built from TRBV7-2 and TRBJ1-1, with 10 bases lining up with TRBD1. The CDR3 has 15 residues. Per the germline V gene, CDR1 is SGHTA and CDR2 is FQGNSA. Germline trimming cut 4 bases from V and 0 bases from J; bases unmatched to any gene: 2. CDR3 residues: CASSSDRGMNTEAFF. In nucleotides, the CDR3 is TGTGCCAGCAGCTCGGACAGGGGGATGAACACTGAAGCTTTCTTT.

This clonotype was observed at least ten times. The CDR3 region has the DNA TGTGCCACCAGTGATTACAAAGCGGGGGGCACAGATACGCAGTATTTT. This gives the protein CATSDYKAGGTDTQYF. The chain links TRBV24-1 to TRBJ2-3; TRBD2 aligns across 8 bases. The germline gives CDR1 KGHDR, CDR2 SFDVKD. V trimming: 2 bases; J trimming: 1 base; junction bases outside the gene matches: 4. The CDR3 runs 16 residues.

The rearrangement uses TRBV7-2 and TRBJ2-7, with 11 bases that match TRBD1. Losses at the gene ends were 5 bases for V and 3 bases for J; bases not matched to a gene: 9. This CDR3 contains 16 residues. The germline gives CDR1 SGHTA, CDR2 FQGNSA. CDR3 in amino acids: CASSLAGTGGFYEQYV. For the CDR3, the DNA is TGTGCCAGCAGCCTCGCCGGGACAGGGGGTTTCTACGAGCAGTACGTC.

This clonotype has a count of ten or more. The J gene is TRBJ2-1, the V gene TRBV27; 10 bases are shared with TRBD2. V shed 4 bases and J 7 bases; nucleotides not matched to a gene: 7. Per germline, CDR1 MNHEY and CDR2 SMNVEV (reference sequence). This CDR3 region has 15 residues. The CDR3 loop reads CASSYVAGGVNEQFF. In DNA, the CDR3 is TGTGCCAGCAGTTATGTAGCGGGAGGTGTAAATGAGCAGTTCTTC.

This clonotype was seen repeatedly, ten times or more. The chain carries TRBV3-1 and TRBJ2-5; D possibly uses TRBD1 or TRBD2 (5 bases each). CDR1 LGHDT and CDR2 YNNKEL come from the germline V gene (reference sequence). The CDR3 runs 17 residues. V was shortened by 3 bases and J by 1 base, with 18 bases between the two germline ends. Written as DNA, the CDR3 is TGTGCCAGCAGCCAGAGAGCCGGGACCTCGGGCCAAGAGACCCAGTACTTC. Protein product: CASSQRAGTSGQETQYF.

This clonotype has ten or more counts. The V gene is TRBV19, the J gene TRBJ2-4; 10 nucleotides line up with TRBD1. The germline gives CDR1 LNHDA, CDR2 SQIVND (reference sequence). V lost 7 bases to trimming and J lost 7 bases; unmatched junction nucleotides: 4. The CDR3 loop spans 13 amino acids. This chain's CDR3 is CASTGQGGNIQYF. As DNA, the CDR3 is TGTGCCAGTACTGGACAGGGGGGGAACATTCAGTACTTC.

The chain joins TRBV11-2 to TRBJ1-2, with D perhaps TRBD1 (6 bases). V lost 3 bases and J 4 bases, leaving 9 bases between the germline ends. The CDR3 consists of 13 residues. CDR1 is SGHAT, CDR2 FQNNGV, per germline. This CDR3 is CASSLDRGYGYTF. The DNA of the CDR3 is TGTGCCAGCAGCTTGGACAGAGGCTATGGCTACACCTTC.

In this sample, this clonotype turned up many times. The rearrangement uses TRBV6-5 and TRBJ1-6; D is unclear. Germline-derived CDR1 and CDR2 are MNHEY and SVGAGI. The length of the CDR3 is 14 residues. Trimming stripped 5 bases from V and 5 bases from J, with 10 bases between. CDR3 sequence reads: CASSIGRDNSPLHF. CDR3 coding DNA: TGTGCCAGCAGTATTGGACGGGATAATTCACCCCTCCACTTT.

This clonotype has ten or more counts. The rearrangement links TRBV14 to TRBJ2-7; D is ambiguous. The CDR3 has 15 residues. V lost 5 bases to trimming and J lost 4 bases, with 18 bases between them. Germline V lookup: CDR1 SGHDN, CDR2 FVKESK. CDR3 nucleotides: TGTGCCAGCAGCTCCCGTGGTTGGGATCAGTACGAGCAGTACGTC. Translating gives CASSSRGWDQYEQYV.

At least ten counts were recorded for this clonotype. V is TRBV4-3 and J is TRBJ2-4, with 7 bases aligning to TRBD2. This CDR3 contains 15 residues. In germline, CDR1 is LGHNA, CDR2 YSLEER. V dropped 0 bases and J dropped 4; count of bases not matched to a gene: 3. The DNA for the CDR3 is TGCGCCAGCAGCCAAGATCTAGCGGAAAAAAACATTCAGTACTTC. Protein product: CASSQDLAEKNIQYF.

Many counts were recorded for this clonotype. The chain employs TRBV11-2 and TRBJ2-7, with 7 bases aligning to TRBD2. Germline-derived CDR1 and CDR2 are SGHAT and FQNNGV. This CDR3 has 15 residues. Unmatched junction bases numbered 7, after V lost 2 bases and J lost 3 bases. In DNA, the CDR3 is TGTGCCAGCAGCTTATTGGCTAGCGGAAACTACGAGCAGTACTTC. Amino acids: CASSLLASGNYEQYF. The full variable domain, completed using reference TRBV11-2 and TRBJ2-7, is EAGVAQSPRYKIIEKRQSVAFWCNPISGHATLYWYQQILGQGPKLLIQFQNNGVVDDSQLPKDRFSAERLKGVDSTLKIQPAKLEDSAVYLCASSLLASGNYEQYFGPGTRLTVT.

This clonotype has a count of ten or more. The rearrangement joins TRBV11-2 to TRBJ2-5, with D possibly TRBD1 on 5 matching bases. The germline V and J ends were trimmed by 3 bases and 2 bases, with 13 bases remaining between them. In germline, CDR1 is SGHAT, CDR2 FQNNGV. The CDR3 totals 15 residues. CDR3 protein: CASSFAGHFQETQYF. Written as DNA, the CDR3 is TGTGCCAGCAGCTTCGCCGGACACTTTCAAGAGACCCAGTACTTC.

This clonotype was counted at least ten times. J is TRBJ1-3 and V is TRBV11-3; D remains ambiguous. Trimming took 1 base from V and 4 from J, leaving 23 bases between them. Germline CDR1 and CDR2: SGHNT and YENEEA. This CDR3 comprises 19 residues. The CDR3 is CASSLAGAVRATKGNTIYF. In nucleotides, the CDR3 is TGTGCCAGCAGCTTAGCAGGAGCAGTGAGGGCTACGAAAGGAAACACCATATATTTT.

This clonotype was detected many times. The chain uses TRBV7-9 and TRBJ1-2; no reliable D call. The CDR3 extends over 13 amino acids. V dropped 1 base and J dropped 4 bases, with 7 bases sitting between them. The germline V gene encodes CDR1 SEHNR and CDR2 FQNEAQ (reference sequence). CDR3 loop: CASSLVEGYGYTF. In DNA, the CDR3 is TGTGCCAGCAGCTTAGTAGAGGGCTATGGCTACACCTTC. Together with reference TRBV7-9 and TRBJ1-2, the CDR3 gives the full variable domain: DTGVSQNPRHKITKRGQNVTFRCDPISEHNRLYWYRQTLGQGPEFLTYFQNEAQLEKSRLLSDRFSAERPKGSFSTLEIQRTEQGDSAMYLCASSLVEGYGYTFGSGTRLTVV.

In this sample, this clonotype turned up many times. The chain joins TRBV7-9 to TRBJ2-7, with TRBD1 identical over 11 bases. V trimming: 5 bases; J trimming: 9 bases; junction bases outside the gene matches: 6. The CDR3 runs 13 residues. Germline CDR1 reads SEHNR; CDR2 reads FQNEAQ (reference sequence). In DNA form, the CDR3 reads TGTGCCAGCAGCCCCCCCGGACAGGGGGCGCAGTACGTC. This encodes CASSPPGQGAQYV.

The V call is TRBV28, the J call TRBJ2-2, with 7 bases fitting TRBD2. Looked up from germline, CDR1 is MDHEN and CDR2 is SYDVKM. Trimming took 5 bases from V and 4 from J; bases not matched to a gene: 10. The CDR3 consists of 16 residues. The CDR3, as DNA: TGTGCCAGCAGTCGGGCCCCTAGCGGATCCACCGGGGAGCTGTTTTTT. Residues: CASSRAPSGSTGELFF.

This clonotype was detected ten times or more. The J gene is TRBJ1-1, the V gene TRBV21-1; the DNA was not used to check the table's D call, TRBD1. TRBV21-1 represents a pseudogene. The CDR3 totals 13 residues. DNA of the CDR3: TGTGCCAGCAGCAAGGTCTGGGGGACTGAAGCTTTCTTT. It specifies CASSKVWGTEAFF.